This TCR beta chain was identified during a study of tumor-infiltrating lymphocytes in primary liver carcinoma. Co-extraction of both nucleic acids (RNA and DNA) used roughly 18-32 mg of unsorted bulk tissue. This clonotype was observed many times. The antigen is unknown. Study-level results: For tumor-adjacent and tumor-blood pairs, overlap was less than that seen for tumor region pairs.

A constant-region primer served to make TCR beta cDNA from about 500 ng total RNA. Three nested multiplex PCR rounds, a slightly modified ARM-PCR, produced the libraries for TCR beta. Investigators reported that the first two PCR rounds, at roughly 10 cycles each, used TRBV1-TRBV30 forward primers with a C-beta reverse primer. TCRdb redid the calling of the multiplex PCR reads with MiXCR, one entry per CDR3 protein. The sample contains about 64,000 distinct CDR3 sequences, about 71% of which appear only once. Germline loops: CDR1 SQVTM, CDR2 ANQGSEA. The V end lost 2 bases, the J end lost 9 bases, and 22 bases lay between the germline ends. CDR3 size: 15 residues.

This chain connects TRBV29-1 to TRBJ2-5; D may be TRBD2 (5 bases). This TCR was sampled from a man aged 40-50 years with primary liver carcinoma and hepatitis B virus infection. The sequenced sample was liver tumor tissue from sampling region 4. Subset noted: tumor region T4, right-lateral pole. CDR3 bases: TGCAGCGTTGAATCCGCGGCGGGTAGATCGGAGGCCCAGTACTTC. This translates into CSVESAAGRSEAQYF.